The 23 T cell receptor beta chains presented below share a single source sample, sequenced in a study of beta chain features in type 1 diabetes. Expressed TCRB transcripts were sequenced after all isolated RNA was converted to cDNA. Measured with immunoSEQ multiplex PCR; TCRdb has only the in-frame clones, and not every one. The data show 350,000 or so clones, with roughly 21% seen just once and under 0.05% held by the top ten. The sequencing input was naive CD4+ T cells from blood. The source of these receptors is a woman aged 18-30 years in good health.

The chain combines TRBV5-6 with TRBJ1-1; TRBD1 might be the D (5 bases). Trimming cost V 3 bases and J 3 bases, with 15 bases left between them. Germline V gives CDR1 SGHDT, CDR2 YYEEEE. This CDR3 has 15 residues. The CDR3 loop reads CASSSRRGWDTEAFF. The CDR3 DNA is TGTGCCAGCAGCTCGAGGAGGGGCTGGGACACTGAAGCTTTCTTT.

This clone occurred a few times. V gene TRBV27 combines with J gene TRBJ2-4; D may be TRBD2 (6 bases). Germline CDR1 is MNHEY and CDR2 is SMNVEV (reference sequence). This CDR3 is built from 13 residues. V dropped 2 bases and J dropped 8 bases, with 10 bases sitting between them. The CDR3 reads CASSLAGPDIQYF. CDR3 in DNA: TGTGCCAGCAGTTTAGCGGGACCCGACATTCAGTACTTC.

The chain couples TRBV5-1 to TRBJ2-1; 7 bases map to TRBD1. The junction had 7 bases not matched to a gene; V was cut back by 7 bases and J by 0 bases. The CDR3 loop spans 15 amino acids. Germline-derived CDR1 and CDR2 are SGHRS and YFSETQ. The CDR3 is CASHARDSSYNEQFF. Written as DNA, the CDR3 is TGCGCCAGCCATGCAAGGGACAGCTCCTACAATGAGCAGTTCTTC.

This clone was seen more than once but under ten times. The chain links TRBV4-1 to TRBJ2-1; no firm D call. This CDR3 is built from 15 residues. V lost 0 bases and J lost 7, with 13 bases in between. Looked up from germline, CDR1 is MGHRA and CDR2 is YSYEKL. The CDR3 DNA reads as TGCGCCAGCAGCCAAGATCTTAAAGCCCGGAATGAGCAGTTCTTC. Its protein product is CASSQDLKARNEQFF.

This chain connects TRBV4-1 to TRBJ2-3; the D is unclear. Trimming left V 4 bases short and J 5 bases short, with 13 bases between. Germline-derived CDR1 and CDR2 are MGHRA and YSYEKL. The length of the CDR3 is 14 residues. In nucleotides, the CDR3 is TGCGCCAGCAGCCGGGCTTTGGGTGTAGATACGCAGTATTTT. Translating it yields CASSRALGVDTQYF.

This clone has more than one count but fewer than ten. V and J are TRBV4-1 and TRBJ2-7; 7 nucleotides agree with TRBD2. V trimming: 3 bases; J trimming: 1 base; junction bases outside the gene matches: 6. The CDR3 is 15 amino acids. Germline V gives CDR1 MGHRA, CDR2 YSYEKL. This chain's CDR3 is CASSHRLAESYEQYF. The CDR3 DNA reads TGCGCCAGCAGCCACCGGCTAGCGGAGTCCTACGAGCAGTACTTC.

This clone appeared a few times. This rearrangement joins TRBV5-4 to TRBJ1-5; D is unclear. The CDR3 length is 14 residues. CDR1 SGHNT and CDR2 YYREEE come from the germline V gene (reference sequence). Between the trimmed V and J ends, which lost 3 bases and 5 bases, there was a span of 12 bases. The CDR3 sequence is CASSSEPGDQPQHF. CDR3 sequence (DNA): TGTGCCAGCAGCTCCGAGCCGGGAGATCAGCCCCAGCATTTT.

This clone was picked up a small number of times. The gene calls are TRBV4-3 and TRBJ1-6; D ambiguous. This CDR3 region has 14 residues. V gave up 0 bases and J gave up 7 bases, with 7 bases separating them. The V gene's germline CDR1 is LGHNA and CDR2 YSLEER. The CDR3: CASSQEAINSPLHF. The CDR3 bases are TGCGCCAGCAGCCAAGAGGCCATCAATTCACCCCTCCACTTT.

This clone was seen a handful of times. The chain recombines TRBV5-1 with TRBJ1-1; 7 bases match TRBD1. Trimming removed 5 bases from V and 0 bases from J; junction bases left unmatched: 7. CDR1 SGHRS and CDR2 YFSETQ come from the germline V gene. The CDR3 has 15 residues. The chain's CDR3 is CASRLDTGVNTEAFF. CDR3 bases: TGCGCCAGCAGGCTGGACACAGGGGTGAACACTGAAGCTTTCTTT.

This clone appeared a single time. The chain is built from TRBV12-5 and TRBJ1-5; a weak D match, TRBD1 (5 bases). V gave up 5 bases and J gave up 7 bases, with 12 bases separating them. CDR1 and CDR2 (germline): LGHNT, FRNRAP. The CDR3 loop spans 13 amino acids. CDR3 nucleotide sequence: TGTGCTAGTGGTACCCCGCCAGGGCAGCCCCAGCATTTT. Its translation is CASGTPPGQPQHF.

The CDR3 DNA reads TGTGCCAGCAGTGTTCGCGGGGGAGATACGCAGTATTTT. As protein: CASSVRGGDTQYF. The chain uses TRBV2 and TRBJ2-3, with 7 bases lining up with TRBD2. This CDR3 region has 13 residues. CDR1 and CDR2 from the germline V gene are SNHLY and FYNNEI. V shed 4 bases and J 5 bases; nucleotides not matched to a gene: 3.

In its sample, this clone was seen a few times. The chain is built from TRBV5-1 and TRBJ1-2; 9 bases are shared with TRBD1. Germline V gene lookup returns CDR1 SGHRS and CDR2 YFSETQ. J lost 4 bases, V lost 0 bases, and 1 base had no gene match. This CDR3 is built from 14 residues. The CDR3, as DNA: TGCGCCAGCAGCTTGGCGGACAGGGGCTATGGCTACACCTTC. Its translation is CASSLADRGYGYTF.

This sequence joins TRBV30 and TRBJ1-2; 7 bases align to TRBD1. The germline V gene encodes CDR1 GTSNPN and CDR2 SVGIG (reference sequence). The CDR3 runs 12 residues. V was clipped by 4 bases and J by 11 bases; unmatched bases: 10. CDR3 in amino acids: CAWIRDSVSYTF. The CDR3 DNA sequence: TGTGCCTGGATCCGGGACAGCGTCTCATACACCTTC.

This rearrangement joins TRBV30 to TRBJ1-5; D is perhaps TRBD1 (5 bases). The germline V gene encodes CDR1 GTSNPN and CDR2 SVGIG (reference sequence). The CDR3 extends over 14 amino acids. The ends were cut back, 1 base at V and 3 bases at J, with 10 bases in the middle. The CDR3 DNA is TGTGCCTGGAGTGGACCAGGGTTCAATCAGCCCCAGCATTTT. Protein: CAWSGPGFNQPQHF.

V gene TRBV5-1 combines with J gene TRBJ2-1, with 12 bases that match TRBD2. Per germline, CDR1 SGHRS and CDR2 YFSETQ. Germline trimming cut 3 bases from V and 4 bases from J; bases unmatched to any gene: 2. The CDR3 has 15 amino acids. CDR3 residues: CASSWTSGEYNEQFF. CDR3 coding DNA: TGCGCCAGCAGCTGGACTAGCGGGGAGTACAATGAGCAGTTCTTC.

The chain joins TRBV6-1 to TRBJ2-1; 10 bases line up with TRBD2. Unmatched junction bases numbered 10, after V lost 8 bases and J lost 6 bases. The CDR3 covers 15 residues. Germline CDR1 reads MNHNS; CDR2 reads SASEGT. CDR3 sequence (DNA): TGTGCCAGCCGCCCCCCGGGACTAGCGTTCAATGAGCAGTTCTTC. Residues: CASRPPGLAFNEQFF.

A few counts support this clone. V is TRBV7-2 and J is TRBJ2-5, with TRBD1 as a possible D gene (5 bases). This CDR3 contains 14 residues. V shed 0 bases and J shed 5 bases, with 10 bases lying between them. The germline V gene has CDR1 SGHTA and CDR2 FQGNSA. As DNA, the CDR3 is TGTGCCAGCAGCTTAGCAGGGGCAGGGGAGACCCAGTACTTC. Protein product: CASSLAGAGETQYF. The full variable domain, completed using reference TRBV7-2 and TRBJ2-5, is GAGVSQSPSNKVTEKGKDVELRCDPISGHTALYWYRQSLGQGLEFLIYFQGNSAPDKSGLPSDRFSAERTGGSVSTLTIQRTQQEDSAVYLCASSLAGAGETQYFGPGTRLLVL.

The gene calls are TRBV21-1 and TRBJ2-5; whether TRBD1, the table's D call, matches the DNA was not checked. TRBV21-1 constitutes a pseudogene. The CDR3 consists of 16 residues. CDR3 in amino acids: CASSMPGQPHQETQYF. The CDR3 bases are TGTGCCAGCAGCATGCCGGGACAGCCTCACCAAGAGACCCAGTACTTC.

This chain uses TRBV7-8 with TRBJ2-5; 11 positions match TRBD2. The V and J ends lost 0 bases and 2 bases, in that order; junction bases with no gene match: 5. The CDR3 extends over 17 amino acids. The germline CDR1 and CDR2 sequences are SGHVS and FQNEAQ. Written as DNA, the CDR3 is TGTGCCAGCAGCTTAGCGTGGCTAGCGGGGGGACAAGAGACCCAGTACTTC. Encoded protein: CASSLAWLAGGQETQYF.

This clone was counted only a few times. The chain joins TRBV4-1 to TRBJ1-5, with a possible D match to TRBD1 (6 bases). V gave up 4 bases and J gave up 5 bases, with 12 bases separating them. This CDR3 has 14 residues. The germline CDR1 and CDR2 sequences are MGHRA and YSYEKL. CDR3 residues: CASSRTAKDQPQHF. CDR3 DNA sequence: TGCGCCAGCAGCCGGACAGCGAAAGATCAGCCCCAGCATTTT.

In its sample, this clone was seen a few times. This same CDR3 is encoded by further DNA sequences in the sample. CDR3 in DNA: TGTGCCTGGGGGGGACAGGCCAACACTGAAGCTTTCTTT. It translates to CAWGGQANTEAFF. The chain combines TRBV30 with TRBJ1-1; 8 positions agree with TRBD1. The CDR3 covers 13 residues. The V segment lost 5 bases and the J segment 2 bases; nucleotides outside the gene matches: 4. CDR1 is GTSNPN, CDR2 SVGIG, per germline (reference sequence).

This chain joins TRBV2 and TRBJ1-1, with 7 nucleotides matching TRBD1. The V gene end was trimmed by 6 bases and the J gene end by 0 bases; junction bases not matched to a gene: 10. Germline loops: CDR1 SNHLY, CDR2 FYNNEI. The CDR3 loop spans 16 amino acids. CDR3 bases: TGTGCCAGCAGCAGGGGGTATTGGGATATGAACACTGAAGCTTTCTTT. This translates into CASSRGYWDMNTEAFF. Full variable domain (outside the CDR3, taken from reference TRBV2 and TRBJ1-1): EPEVTQTPSHQVTQMGQEVILRCVPISNHLYFYWYRQILGQKVEFLVSFYNNEISEKSEIFDDQFSVERPDGSNFTLKIRSTKLEDSAMYFCASSRGYWDMNTEAFFGQGTRLTVV.

This clone occurred a few times. Here the CDR3 reads CASSSLPYGYTF. The CDR3 nucleotides read TGTGCCAGCAGCTCCCTCCCCTATGGCTACACCTTC. V gene TRBV7-2 combines with J gene TRBJ1-2; D is unclear. The CDR3 contains 12 residues. With 4 bases removed from V and 4 bases from J, the gap between germline ends came to 7 bases. Germline loops: CDR1 SGHTA, CDR2 FQGNSA.